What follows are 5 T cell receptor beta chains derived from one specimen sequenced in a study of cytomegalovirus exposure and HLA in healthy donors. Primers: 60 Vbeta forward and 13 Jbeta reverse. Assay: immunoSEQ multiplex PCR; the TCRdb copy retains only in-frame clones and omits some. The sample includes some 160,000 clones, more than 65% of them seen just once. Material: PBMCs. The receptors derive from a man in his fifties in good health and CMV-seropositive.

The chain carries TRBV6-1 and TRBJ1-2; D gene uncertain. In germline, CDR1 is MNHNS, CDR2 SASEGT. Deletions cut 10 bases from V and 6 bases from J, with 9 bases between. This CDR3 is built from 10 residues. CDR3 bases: TGTGCCACCGAGTTCCATGGCTACACCTTC. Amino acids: CATEFHGYTF.

CDR3 residues: CASRTGVAGDLNTQYF. The CDR3 DNA reads as TGTGCCAGCCGAACGGGAGTAGCGGGAGATCTGAATACGCAGTATTTT. The J gene is TRBJ2-3, the V gene TRBV19; TRBD2 aligns across 9 bases. Germline assignment: CDR1 LNHDA and CDR2 SQIVND (reference sequence). This CDR3 is built from 16 residues. Trimming removed 9 bases from V and 7 bases from J; junction bases left unmatched: 17.

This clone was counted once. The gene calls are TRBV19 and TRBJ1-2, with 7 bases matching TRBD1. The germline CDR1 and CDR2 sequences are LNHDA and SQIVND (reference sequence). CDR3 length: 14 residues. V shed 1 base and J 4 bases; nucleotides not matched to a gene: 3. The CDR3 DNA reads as TGTGCCAGTAGTATAGGGACAGGAGCCTATGGCTACACCTTC. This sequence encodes CASSIGTGAYGYTF.

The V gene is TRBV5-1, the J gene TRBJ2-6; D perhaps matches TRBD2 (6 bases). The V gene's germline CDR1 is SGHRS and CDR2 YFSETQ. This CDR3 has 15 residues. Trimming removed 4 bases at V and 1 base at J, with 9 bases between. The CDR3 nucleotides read TGCGCCAGCAGCCGGGACTGGTCTGGGGCCAACGTCCTGACTTTC. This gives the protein CASSRDWSGANVLTF.

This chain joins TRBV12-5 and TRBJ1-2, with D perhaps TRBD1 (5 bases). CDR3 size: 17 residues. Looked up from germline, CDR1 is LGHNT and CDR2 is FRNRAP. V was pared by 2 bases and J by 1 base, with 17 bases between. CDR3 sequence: CASGLNPSRALNYGYTF. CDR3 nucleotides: TGTGCTAGTGGTTTGAACCCGAGCAGGGCCCTTAACTATGGCTACACCTTC.